This entry lists 25 T cell receptor beta chains sequenced from one sample in a study of blood T cell repertoires in COVID-19. Assay used: immunoSEQ multiplex PCR; TCRdb lists only in-frame clones, some missing. The sample records about 74,000 clones, approximately 80% being singletons. The sequencing sample was made of peripheral blood. The receptors come from a human donor in a cohort sampled during active COVID-19.

The rearrangement links TRBV6-5 to TRBJ2-5, with D maybe TRBD2 (5 bases). Per germline, CDR1 MNHEY and CDR2 SVGAGI. V was pared by 6 bases and J by 5 bases, with 13 bases between. The CDR3 runs 13 residues. For the CDR3, the DNA is TGTGCCAGCAGCCGACTAAGCAGCGAGACCCAGTACTTC. Translation: CASSRLSSETQYF.

The chain combines TRBV5-1 with TRBJ2-3; perhaps TRBD1 as D (6 bases). The CDR3 loop spans 15 amino acids. V lost 0 bases and J lost 4, with 12 bases in between. CDR1 and CDR2 from the germline V gene are SGHRS and YFSETQ. This CDR3 reads CASSLGQGRPDTQYF. The DNA of the CDR3 is TGCGCCAGCAGCTTGGGTCAGGGGCGGCCAGATACGCAGTATTTT.

This clone was observed a single time. The V gene is TRBV3-1 (or the pseudogene TRBV3-2), the J gene TRBJ2-3; tentatively, D is TRBD2 (5 bases). V was shortened by 1 base and J by 0 bases, with 8 bases between the two germline ends. Germline V CDR1 and CDR2: LGHDT, YNNKEL (reference sequence). This CDR3 is 15 amino acids long. CDR3 DNA: TGTGCCAGCAGCCAAGGTCCGGGGAGCACAGATACGCAGTATTTT. It translates to CASSQGPGSTDTQYF.

This clone was counted once. This chain uses TRBV30 with TRBJ1-5; D is possibly TRBD1 (6 bases). The germline V gene encodes CDR1 GTSNPN and CDR2 SVGIG (reference sequence). The CDR3 runs to 15 residues. V lost 4 bases to trimming and J lost 6 bases, with 19 bases between them. For the CDR3, the DNA is TGTGCCTGGAACCGGCGGGGGGCAGATGGTCAGCCCCAGCATTTT. This encodes CAWNRRGADGQPQHF.

The rearrangement links TRBV11-2 to TRBJ2-7, with 10 bases lining up with TRBD1. The CDR3 runs 15 residues. V was clipped by 0 bases and J by 4 bases; unmatched bases: 3. The germline V gene encodes CDR1 SGHAT and CDR2 FQNNGV. As DNA, the CDR3 is TGTGCCAGCAGCTTAGACCGACAGGGGGCTTACGAGCAGTACTTC. Amino acids: CASSLDRQGAYEQYF. The variable domain in full, with the rest retrieved from reference TRBV11-2 and TRBJ2-7, is EAGVAQSPRYKIIEKRQSVAFWCNPISGHATLYWYQQILGQGPKLLIQFQNNGVVDDSQLPKDRFSAERLKGVDSTLKIQPAKLEDSAVYLCASSLDRQGAYEQYFGPGTRLTVT.

The chain joins TRBV9 to TRBJ2-5, with TRBD2 matching over 13 bases. This CDR3 comprises 16 residues. Germline assignment: CDR1 SGDLS and CDR2 YYNGEE. The J segment lost 4 bases and the V segment lost 3 bases, leaving 6 bases of the junction unmatched. The CDR3 protein is CASSGGLAGEGETQYF. Here the CDR3 DNA reads TGTGCCAGCAGCGGCGGACTAGCGGGGGAAGGAGAGACCCAGTACTTC.

The chain links TRBV21-1 to TRBJ1-5; the table assigns TRBD1, which was not confirmed against the DNA. TRBV21-1 is an annotated pseudogene. The CDR3 is 18 amino acids. The CDR3 protein is CASSATGTGGRGNQPQHF. The DNA for the CDR3 is TGTGCCAGCAGCGCAACCGGGACAGGGGGCAGGGGTAATCAGCCCCAGCATTTT.

J is TRBJ2-3 and V is TRBV7-2; 7 bases align to TRBD2. After removal of 1 base from V and 4 bases from J, the junction contained 2 bases not matched to a gene. The CDR3 length is 14 residues. Germline CDR1 reads SGHTA; CDR2 reads FQGNSA. This chain's CDR3 is CASSLGGGADTQYF. The CDR3 DNA reads TGTGCCAGCAGCTTAGGCGGGGGAGCAGATACGCAGTATTTT.

V usage is TRBV2 and J usage is TRBJ2-5; D perhaps matches TRBD2 (5 bases). CDR1 is SNHLY, CDR2 FYNNEI, per germline. Trimming pared 5 bases from V and 7 bases from J, leaving 14 bases between. The CDR3 runs to 13 residues. CDR3 residues: CASSPLRERTQYF. In DNA form, the CDR3 reads TGTGCCAGCAGTCCATTGAGGGAGAGGACCCAGTACTTC.

The CDR3 loop reads CASSHRGGGDTGTQYF. The CDR3 DNA follows: TGTGCCAGCAGCCATCGCGGGGGAGGGGACACGGGTACGCAGTATTTT. J is TRBJ2-3 and V is TRBV6-6, with D tentatively TRBD2 (7 bases). V was pared by 6 bases and J by 8 bases, with 24 bases between. The CDR3 sequence is 16 residues long. Germline V CDR1 and CDR2: MNHNY, SVGAGI (reference sequence).

The chain uses TRBV5-8 and TRBJ2-2; weak D call: TRBD1 (5 bases). Trimming stripped 0 bases from V and 0 bases from J, with 15 bases between. The germline gives CDR1 SGHTS, CDR2 YDEGEE. CDR3 length equals 18 residues. The CDR3 DNA reads as TGTGCCAGCAGCTTGGGCTGGGGCCACGGATCGAACACCGGGGAGCTGTTTTTT. As protein: CASSLGWGHGSNTGELFF.

This clone was seen a single time. This sequence joins TRBV3-1 (or the pseudogene TRBV3-2) and TRBJ2-3; 15 positions match TRBD2. Germline V gene lookup returns CDR1 LGHDT and CDR2 YNNKEL (reference sequence). The CDR3 consists of 16 residues. The V segment lost 3 bases and the J segment 6 bases; nucleotides outside the gene matches: 4. The CDR3 DNA sequence: TGTGCCAGCAGCCAGGGACTAGCGGGGGGCCTCGATACGCAGTATTTT. It translates to CASSQGLAGGLDTQYF.

The rearrangement uses TRBV11-3 and TRBJ2-1, with TRBD2 identical over 16 bases. The CDR3 totals 18 residues. CDR1 is SGHNT and CDR2 is YENEEA in the germline V gene. After removal of 5 bases from V and 3 bases from J, the junction contained 7 bases not matched to a gene. CDR3 amino acids: CASSGRGLAGGLYNEQFF. The CDR3 DNA follows: TGTGCCAGCAGCGGGCGGGGACTAGCGGGGGGGCTCTACAATGAGCAGTTCTTC. The whole variable domain, remainder taken from reference TRBV11-3 and TRBJ2-1, is EAGVVQSPRYKIIEKKQPVAFWCNPISGHNTLYWYLQNLGQGPELLIRYENEEAVDDSQLPKDRFSAERLKGVDSTLKIQPAELGDSAVYLCASSGRGLAGGLYNEQFFGPGTRLTVL.

The chain has TRBV4-2 and TRBJ1-1, with TRBD1 matching over 7 bases. Germline V gene data show CDR1 as LGHNA and CDR2 as YNFKEQ. This CDR3 spans 15 amino acids. J was trimmed by 1 base and V by 1 base; bases with no gene match: 3. Here the CDR3 DNA reads TGTGCCAGCAGCCAAGGTCAGGGGGGGAACACTGAAGCTTTCTTT. This translates into CASSQGQGGNTEAFF.

This chain connects TRBV7-9 to TRBJ2-1; D is perhaps TRBD2 (5 bases). This CDR3 is built from 13 residues. With 0 bases removed from V and 6 bases from J, the gap between germline ends came to 6 bases. CDR1 is SEHNR and CDR2 is FQNEAQ in the germline V gene (reference sequence). This CDR3 is CASSLAGSNEQFF. The DNA for the CDR3 is TGTGCCAGCAGCTTAGCGGGGAGCAATGAGCAGTTCTTC.

This clone was observed many times. The chain couples TRBV9 to TRBJ1-2; TRBD1 matches 7 bases. The V gene's germline CDR1 is SGDLS and CDR2 YYNGEE. The CDR3 spans 13 residues. V lost 4 bases to trimming and J lost 4 bases; unmatched junction nucleotides: 4. CDR3: CASSKTGPYGYTF. CDR3 coding DNA: TGTGCCAGCAGCAAGACAGGGCCCTATGGCTACACCTTC.

V usage is TRBV4-1 and J usage is TRBJ2-2; 13 bases agree with TRBD2. Germline-derived CDR1 and CDR2 are MGHRA and YSYEKL. V trimming: 1 base; J trimming: 0 bases; junction bases outside the gene matches: 2. The CDR3 covers 18 residues. CDR3 sequence: CASSQGTSGGANTGELFF. CDR3 nucleotides: TGCGCCAGCAGCCAAGGGACTAGCGGGGGAGCGAACACCGGGGAGCTGTTTTTT.

This clone showed up just a few times. The chain is built from TRBV6-5 and TRBJ1-6; TRBD1 aligns across 9 bases. The CDR3 runs 14 residues. V trimming: 5 bases; J trimming: 10 bases; junction bases outside the gene matches: 6. Germline V CDR1 and CDR2: MNHEY, SVGAGI. CDR3 DNA sequence: TGTGCCAGCAGTCGGACAGGGGATTACTCACCCCTCCACTTT. This codes for CASSRTGDYSPLHF.

The chain recombines TRBV6-5 with TRBJ1-3; a possible D gene is TRBD1 (5 bases). Deletions cut 6 bases from V and 4 bases from J, with 16 bases between. This CDR3 has 15 residues. Germline values: CDR1 MNHEY, CDR2 SVGAGI. The CDR3 nucleotides are TGTGCCAGCAGACCGATAGGAGGGGAAGGAAACACCATATATTTT. It encodes CASRPIGGEGNTIYF.

A word on this clone: The sample holds other DNA sequences that translate to the same CDR3. The chain is built from TRBV20-1 and TRBJ1-5; D may be TRBD1 (6 bases). Germline CDR1 is DFQATT and CDR2 is SNEGSKA (reference sequence). This CDR3 comprises 11 residues. The ends were cut back, 3 bases at V and 7 bases at J, with 7 bases in the middle. In nucleotides, the CDR3 is TGCAGTGCTAGTAGGGGGCAGCCCCAGCATTTT. Protein: CSASRGQPQHF.

The V gene is TRBV11-2, the J gene TRBJ2-7, with 7 bases lining up with TRBD1. V shed 5 bases, J shed 8 bases, and the junction held 3 bases outside the gene matches. Germline V gives CDR1 SGHAT, CDR2 FQNNGV. The CDR3 spans 11 residues. DNA for the CDR3: TGTGCCAGCAGCCAACAGGGGCAGCAGTACTTC. Amino acid sequence: CASSQQGQQYF.

V and J are TRBV7-3 and TRBJ2-3, with TRBD2 identical over 7 bases. CDR3 length equals 17 residues. Germline V gene lookup returns CDR1 SGHTA and CDR2 FQGTGA. J gave up 5 bases and V 0 bases, and 11 bases lay outside the gene matches. The CDR3 here is CASSLTIGGSGLDTQYF. CDR3 sequence (DNA): TGTGCCAGCAGCTTAACGATCGGGGGGAGTGGACTAGATACGCAGTATTTT.

The sample holds a few counts of this clone. J is TRBJ2-4 and V is TRBV4-1, with TRBD2 as a possible D gene (5 bases). Trimming shortened V by 0 bases and J by 0 bases, and 12 bases separated the two germline ends. CDR3 length: 17 residues. Germline values: CDR1 MGHRA, CDR2 YSYEKL. The CDR3 sequence: CASSQDPRGLAKNIQYF. CDR3 coding DNA: TGCGCCAGCAGCCAAGATCCCCGGGGTCTAGCCAAAAACATTCAGTACTTC.

The rearrangement joins TRBV9 to TRBJ1-3; D is perhaps TRBD1 (5 bases). Trimming cost V 2 bases and J 0 bases, with 9 bases left between them. CDR1 is SGDLS, CDR2 YYNGEE, per germline. CDR3 length: 15 amino acids. Here the CDR3 reads CASSVGGISGNTIYF. The DNA for the CDR3 is TGTGCCAGCAGCGTGGGGGGTATCTCTGGAAACACCATATATTTT.

This sequence joins TRBV6-5 and TRBJ1-6; D may be TRBD1 (5 bases). The germline CDR1 and CDR2 sequences are MNHEY and SVGAGI. The V and J ends lost 0 bases and 10 bases respectively, with 13 bases between them. CDR3 length: 15 residues. The CDR3 region is CASSYSGGGPSPLHF. The CDR3 DNA reads TGTGCCAGCAGTTACTCGGGGGGGGGTCCCTCACCCCTCCACTTT.